These 13 T cell receptor beta chains share one sample of origin, sequenced in a study of cytomegalovirus exposure and HLA in healthy donors. TCRdb keeps only in-frame clones here, not all; method: immunoSEQ multiplex PCR. Among 150,000 to 200,000 clones listed, 86% were seen once. Source material: PBMCs. These receptors all stem from a woman in her late teens or twenties in good health and CMV-seronegative.

V is TRBV19 and J is TRBJ1-2, with a tentative D call TRBD1 (6 bases). CDR3 length: 13 amino acids. V lost 10 bases to trimming and J lost 3 bases, with 15 bases between them. The germline CDR1 and CDR2 sequences are LNHDA and SQIVND (reference sequence). CDR3 nucleotide sequence: TGTGCCACCCTCCCGACAGGCGACTATGGCTACACCTTC. It is translated as CATLPTGDYGYTF. Complete variable domain (other parts from reference TRBV19 and TRBJ1-2): DGGITQSPKYLFRKEGQNVTLSCEQNLNHDAMYWYRQDPGQGLRLIYYSQIVNDFQKGDIAEGYSVSREKKESFPLTVTSAQKNPTAFYLCATLPTGDYGYTFGSGTRLTVV.

This clone was detected once. The rearrangement links TRBV10-3 to TRBJ2-7, with TRBD1 as a possible D gene (6 bases). Trimming stripped 4 bases from V and 6 bases from J, with 16 bases between. There are 14 residues in the CDR3. CDR1 is ENHRY, CDR2 SYGVKD, per germline. Here the CDR3 reads CAISGRQDISEQYF. The CDR3 DNA reads as TGTGCCATCAGTGGTCGACAGGATATCTCCGAGCAGTACTTC.

V is TRBV4-1 and J is TRBJ2-3, with TRBD1 as a possible D gene (7 bases). The CDR3 contains 16 residues. Germline V lookup: CDR1 MGHRA, CDR2 YSYEKL. V lost 1 base and J 1 base, leaving 12 bases between the germline ends. The CDR3 sequence: CASSQAGGTGTDTQYF. The CDR3 bases are TGCGCCAGCAGCCAAGCGGGCGGGACAGGCACAGATACGCAGTATTTT.

The genes are TRBV29-1 and TRBJ1-2; D unresolved. From germline, CDR1 is SQVTM and CDR2 ANQGSEA. The V end lost 3 bases, the J end lost 4 bases, and 24 bases lay between the germline ends. CDR3 size: 17 residues. The CDR3 is CSVEPYRTREVGYGYTF. The DNA for the CDR3 is TGCAGCGTTGAGCCCTACCGTACAAGGGAGGTTGGCTATGGCTACACCTTC.

This sequence joins TRBV12-5 and TRBJ2-7; the D gene is possibly TRBD1 (6 bases). The CDR3 length is 16 residues. Germline assignment: CDR1 LGHNT and CDR2 FRNRAP. V lost 0 bases to trimming and J lost 2 bases, with 14 bases between them. CDR3 protein: CASGLVIGDTTYEQYF. The CDR3 DNA reads TGTGCTAGTGGTTTGGTAATTGGGGACACCACCTACGAGCAGTACTTC.

The chain employs TRBV19 and TRBJ2-7, with 8 nucleotides matching TRBD1. The length of the CDR3 is 16 residues. Germline loops: CDR1 LNHDA, CDR2 SQIVND (reference sequence). V shed 2 bases, J shed 4 bases, and the junction held 10 bases outside the gene matches. CDR3 DNA: TGTGCCAGTAGTATAAGTGGGCAGGGGGCGCAATACGAGCAGTACTTC. It encodes CASSISGQGAQYEQYF.

The chain carries TRBV6-6 and TRBJ1-1; no clear D. Germline CDR1 reads MNHNY; CDR2 reads SVGAGI (reference sequence). The CDR3 is made up of 12 amino acids. Deletions cut 4 bases from V and 4 bases from J, with 7 bases between. The CDR3 nucleotides read TGTGCCAGCAGTTCGGTGAGCACTGAAGCTTTCTTT. It translates to CASSSVSTEAFF.

Only a few counts were recorded for this clone. The chain carries TRBV5-1 and TRBJ2-3; D ambiguous. Germline CDR1 SGHRS, CDR2 YFSETQ. The CDR3 is 12 residues long. V dropped 2 bases and J dropped 1 base, with 2 bases sitting between them. The CDR3 nucleotides read TGCGCCAGCAGCTTCGGCACAGATACGCAGTATTTT. This codes for CASSFGTDTQYF.

V is TRBV19 and J is TRBJ2-7; maybe TRBD1 (5 bases). Trimming pared 3 bases from V and 5 bases from J, leaving 20 bases between. CDR1 and CDR2 (germline): LNHDA, SQIVND (reference sequence). The CDR3 has 16 amino acids. CDR3 protein: CASSIVKGALAHEQYF. DNA for the CDR3: TGTGCCAGTAGTATTGTCAAAGGGGCCCTTGCCCACGAGCAGTACTTC.

The CDR3 bases are TGTGCCAGCAGACCGCCCGGGACATTCTATGGCTACACCTTC. This encodes CASRPPGTFYGYTF. The chain recombines TRBV5-6 with TRBJ1-2; the D gene is possibly TRBD1 (6 bases). Trimming stripped 5 bases from V and 4 bases from J, with 15 bases between. Germline lookup yields CDR1 SGHDT and CDR2 YYEEEE. The CDR3 sequence is 14 residues long.

The chain recombines TRBV5-1 with TRBJ2-7; 8 bases map to TRBD2. The J segment lost 0 bases and the V segment lost 0 bases, leaving 11 bases of the junction unmatched. Germline V CDR1 and CDR2: SGHRS, YFSETQ. CDR3 length equals 18 residues. Written as DNA, the CDR3 is TGCGCCAGCAGCTTGGTCTGGCGGGGGGCCTCCACCTCCTACGAGCAGTACTTC. Translation: CASSLVWRGASTSYEQYF. The full variable domain, rest sourced from reference TRBV5-1 and TRBJ2-7, is KAGVTQTPRYLIKTRGQQVTLSCSPISGHRSVSWYQQTPGQGLQFLFEYFSETQRNKGNFPGRFSGRQFSNSRSEMNVSTLELGDSALYLCASSLVWRGASTSYEQYFGPGTRLTVT.

The genes are TRBV2 and TRBJ1-1; TRBD1 aligns across 11 bases. This CDR3 region has 14 residues. The germline V gene encodes CDR1 SNHLY and CDR2 FYNNEI. After removal of 7 bases from V and 4 bases from J, the junction contained 5 bases not matched to a gene. The CDR3 region is CASKGQGGSTEAFF. CDR3 DNA: TGTGCCAGCAAGGGACAGGGGGGAAGCACTGAAGCTTTCTTT.

The chain combines TRBV18 with TRBJ2-5, with 11 bases matching TRBD2. The CDR3 consists of 16 residues. After removal of 3 bases from V and 1 base from J, the junction contained 4 bases not matched to a gene. Germline V gene sequence: CDR1 KGHSH, CDR2 LQKENI. The CDR3 spells CASSPFLAGGQETQYF. CDR3 bases: TGTGCCAGCTCACCCTTCCTAGCGGGGGGCCAAGAGACCCAGTACTTC.